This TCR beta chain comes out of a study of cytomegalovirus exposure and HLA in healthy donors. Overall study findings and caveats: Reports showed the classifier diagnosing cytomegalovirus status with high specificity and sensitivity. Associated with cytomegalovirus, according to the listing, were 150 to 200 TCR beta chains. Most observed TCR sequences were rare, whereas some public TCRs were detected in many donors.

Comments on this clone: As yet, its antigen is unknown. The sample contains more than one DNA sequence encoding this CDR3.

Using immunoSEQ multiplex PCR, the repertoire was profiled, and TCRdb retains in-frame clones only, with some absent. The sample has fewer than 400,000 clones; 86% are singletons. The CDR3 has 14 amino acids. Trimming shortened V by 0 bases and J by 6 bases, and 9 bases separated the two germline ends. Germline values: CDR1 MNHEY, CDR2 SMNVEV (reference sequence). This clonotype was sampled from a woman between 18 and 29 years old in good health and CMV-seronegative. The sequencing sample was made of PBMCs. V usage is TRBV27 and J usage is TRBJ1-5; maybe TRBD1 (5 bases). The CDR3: CASSLSGGVQPQHF. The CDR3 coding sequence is TGTGCCAGCAGTTTATCGGGGGGGGTTCAGCCCCAGCATTTT.